This T cell receptor beta chain was recorded in a study of response to subunit inactivated influenza vaccine. Findings and caveats of the study: T cells newly recruited by each seasonal influenza vaccination are few, the authors suggested.

TCRdb re-derived calls from the RT-PCR reads in MiXCR, one entry per CDR3 protein. The sample gives hundreds of thousands of distinct CDR3 sequences, less than 20% of which show up once; 11% is in the top ten. Germline CDR1 reads MGHRA; CDR2 reads YSYEKL. The CDR3 contains 16 residues. J lost 3 bases, V lost 1 base, and 4 bases had no gene match. This clonotype was counted a few times. Its antigen is unidentified. Here the sequenced sample was PBMCs from blood, taken roughly 13 days after vaccination. The V and J genes are TRBV4-1 and TRBJ1-5; 9 bases align to TRBD1. The TCR comes from a man between 45 and 60 years old who received an inactivated influenza vaccine. Here the CDR3 DNA reads TGCGCCAGCAGCCAAGGACAGGGGGGGGCCAATCAGCCCCAGCATTTT. Its translation is CASSQGQGGANQPQHF.